The clone carrying this T cell receptor beta chain appeared a single time. What it binds is unknown. With a J-beta primer mix and a sample-barcoded 5' primer, a second PCR ran about 7 to 12 cycles. Every cDNA molecule bore a tag from a template-switch adaptor containing 12 random nucleotides. TCRdb called the 5' RACE reads again in MiXCR, with one record for every CDR3 protein. The sample records over 1,200,000 distinct CDR3 sequences, almost 60% being singletons. The data were taken from a study of blood T cells in healthy people across ages. The V gene lost 2 bases and the J gene lost 9 bases, with 11 bases spanning the gap. CDR1 is MNHNY and CDR2 is SVGAGI in the germline V gene (reference sequence). The CDR3 is 14 residues long. Study-level points and caveats: Naive CD4+ cell counts and diversity both ran higher in long-lived than in aged donors. Diversity figures derived from one million T cells were judged to underestimate the true value.

Whenever a sample was processed, at least 6 million PBMCs were isolated. This sequence joins TRBV6-6 and TRBJ1-6; D call uncertain. The sequence came from a man younger than 35 in good health. The sequenced material came from blood. CDR3 nucleotide sequence: TGTGCCAGCAGTTACGCCCCAAGAAGTTCACCCCTCCACTTT. Its translation: CASSYAPRSSPLHF.